This T cell receptor (beta chain) came from a study of OX40 agonist ivuxolimab in advanced cancers. Sequencing was performed with immunoSEQ multiplex PCR; in TCRdb, only in-frame clones are kept and a portion is missing. The sample includes approximately 92,000 clones, more than 80% seen only once; the top ten take around 5%. The sample in question was CD4+ or CD8+ T cells sorted from blood, obtained in a trial of the OX40 agonist ivuxolimab. This TCR came from an adult with an advanced solid tumor such as melanoma, head and neck, liver or kidney cancer.

CDR3: CASSGPLGGPSEQYF. In DNA, the CDR3 is TGTGCCAGCAGTGGACCTCTAGGGGGTCCCAGCGAGCAGTACTTC. The chain joins TRBV6-5 to TRBJ2-7; TRBD1 might be the D (6 bases). V was clipped by 5 bases and J by 6 bases, with 20 bases between them. This CDR3 spans 15 amino acids. The germline V gene has CDR1 MNHEY and CDR2 SVGAGI.